This TCR beta chain is from a study of blood T cells in healthy people across ages. Then a second PCR, running roughly 7 to 11 cycles, was carried out with a sample-barcoded 5' primer and a J-beta primer mix. Sequencing yielded, for each sample, at least 3 million paired-end reads carrying CDR3. MiXCR was run by TCRdb on the 5' RACE reads, yielding one entry per CDR3 protein. Of some 1.5 million distinct CDR3 sequences listed, roughly 43% were seen once; the top ten hold 4%. General observations from the study: Researchers judged that diversity estimates from one million T cells fell short of true values. As age increased, TCR beta diversity per million T cells fell in a roughly linear fashion.

V was clipped by 1 base and J by 4 bases, with 6 bases between them. This CDR3 region has 13 residues. CDR1 is MGHRA and CDR2 is YSYEKL in the germline V gene. Total RNA amounts of at least 5 micrograms were extracted per sample. The sample holds many counts of this clonotype. The antigen is not known. This receptor was obtained from a young woman in good health. This chain joins TRBV4-1 and TRBJ2-3, with a weak D call TRBD1 (5 bases). The sample comprised blood. The CDR3 here is CASSQAGPDTQYF. Here the CDR3 DNA reads TGCGCCAGCAGCCAAGCAGGGCCAGATACGCAGTATTTT.